Listed here are 24 T cell receptor beta chains from one sample, sequenced in a study of shared clonotypes between healthy human individuals. Only in-frame clones appear in the TCRdb table, and some are missing; sequencing was by immunoSEQ multiplex PCR. This sample has roughly 2 million clones; over 85% occur once, and the top ten carry 0.1% to 0.15%. Sequenced sample: naive CD4+ T cells sorted from blood. The subset here: CD45RA+ positively selected. The receptors were gathered from a man younger than 35 in good health.

V and J are TRBV20-1 and TRBJ2-5, with TRBD2 as a possible D gene (6 bases). The CDR3 totals 10 residues. Trimming took 7 bases from V and 7 from J, leaving 10 bases between them. Germline CDR1 and CDR2: DFQATT and SNEGSKA (reference sequence). The CDR3 sequence is CSGTEGTQYF. The CDR3 DNA follows: TGCAGTGGGACGGAGGGGACCCAGTACTTC.

V usage is TRBV6-5 and J usage is TRBJ1-2, with D uncertain. The CDR3 length is 13 residues. CDR1 and CDR2 (germline): MNHEY, SVGAGI. Trimming cost V 5 bases and J 4 bases, with 11 bases left between them. The CDR3 region has the DNA TGTGCCAGCAGTCGGGGTTCCGGCTATGGCTACACCTTC. Protein product: CASSRGSGYGYTF.

The genes are TRBV9 and TRBJ2-7; 7 bases fit TRBD1. The CDR3 consists of 14 residues. V lost 4 bases and J lost 2; bases outside the gene matches: 6. Germline V lookup: CDR1 SGDLS, CDR2 YYNGEE. The CDR3: CASSPTGATYEQYF. CDR3 bases: TGTGCCAGCAGCCCCACAGGGGCGACCTACGAGCAGTACTTC.

This chain joins TRBV2 and TRBJ1-4; 7 bases match TRBD1. Germline V gene sequence: CDR1 SNHLY, CDR2 FYNNEI. V was clipped by 1 base and J by 6 bases; unmatched bases: 11. CDR3 size: 17 residues. In DNA, the CDR3 is TGTGCCAGCAGTGAAGAAGGGGACAGAGTTCAGGATGAAAAACTGTTTTTT. This translates into CASSEEGDRVQDEKLFF. Supplemented by reference TRBV2 and TRBJ1-4, the full variable domain reads EPEVTQTPSHQVTQMGQEVILRCVPISNHLYFYWYRQILGQKVEFLVSFYNNEISEKSEIFDDQFSVERPDGSNFTLKIRSTKLEDSAMYFCASSEEGDRVQDEKLFFGSGTQLSVL.

This chain uses TRBV2 with TRBJ1-6, with D perhaps TRBD1 (6 bases). Germline V gene data show CDR1 as SNHLY and CDR2 as FYNNEI. The CDR3 has 14 residues. The V end was cut by 4 bases, the J end by 7 bases, with 11 bases between. The CDR3 DNA reads TGTGCCAGCAGTGCGGACAGCTTGAATTCACCCCTCCACTTT. Its protein is CASSADSLNSPLHF.

The CDR3: CAWRTIWSEQYF. The DNA for the CDR3 is TGTGCCTGGAGGACGATTTGGTCCGAGCAGTACTTC. V and J are TRBV30 and TRBJ2-7, with D unresolved. The CDR3 runs to 12 residues. CDR1 and CDR2 from the germline V gene are GTSNPN and SVGIG (reference sequence). V shed 3 bases and J shed 6 bases, with 12 bases lying between them.

The J gene is TRBJ2-6, the V gene TRBV25-1, with D possibly matching TRBD2 (5 bases). Trimming cost V 1 base and J 0 bases, with 10 bases left between them. Germline V CDR1 and CDR2: MGHDK, SYGVNS. This CDR3 has 17 residues. The CDR3 coding sequence is TGTGCCAGCAGTGAATCCCCCGGAGGCTCTGGGGCCAACGTCCTGACTTTC. As protein: CASSESPGGSGANVLTF.

This chain uses TRBV5-1 with TRBJ2-5; D might be TRBD2 (5 bases). From germline, CDR1 is SGHRS and CDR2 YFSETQ. The V end was cut by 6 bases, the J end by 5 bases, with 14 bases between. The CDR3 extends over 13 amino acids. The CDR3 DNA reads TGCGCCAGCACCGATCAGCGGTGGGAGACCCAGTACTTC. Its translation is CASTDQRWETQYF.

This rearrangement joins TRBV4-2 to TRBJ1-2; D ambiguous. The CDR3 is 13 residues long. V was shortened by 0 bases and J by 7 bases, with 9 bases between the two germline ends. CDR1 is LGHNA, CDR2 YNFKEQ, per germline. CDR3 loop: CASSQDEGSGYTF. The CDR3 region has the DNA TGTGCCAGCAGCCAAGATGAAGGGAGTGGCTACACCTTC.

The chain is built from TRBV18 and TRBJ2-7; 9 bases align to TRBD1. The CDR3 runs to 15 residues. Germline V CDR1 and CDR2: KGHSH, LQKENI. V lost 1 base and J lost 4; bases outside the gene matches: 5. In nucleotides, the CDR3 is TGTGCCAGCTCACCACAGGGACAGGGAAGGTACGAGCAGTACTTC. It specifies CASSPQGQGRYEQYF.

The V call is TRBV6-1, the J call TRBJ2-7; TRBD1 or TRBD2 may be the D gene (5 bases each). Trimming removed 5 bases at V and 2 bases at J, with 10 bases between. The CDR3 contains 13 residues. Germline CDR1 and CDR2: MNHNS and SASEGT. This chain's CDR3 is CASSSGLPYEQYF. CDR3 DNA: TGTGCCAGCAGTTCGGGGCTTCCCTACGAGCAGTACTTC.

This chain connects TRBV14 to TRBJ1-1; 7 nucleotides align to TRBD1. J was trimmed by 6 bases and V by 0 bases; bases with no gene match: 4. Germline assignment: CDR1 SGHDN and CDR2 FVKESK. The CDR3 length is 14 residues. The CDR3 region has the DNA TGTGCCAGCAGCCAAGACAGGGGGAAGGCTGAAGCTTTCTTT. Encoded protein: CASSQDRGKAEAFF.

The chain links TRBV28 to TRBJ2-2; 7 bases map to TRBD1. Germline CDR1 MDHEN, CDR2 SYDVKM. The CDR3 has 14 amino acids. Trimming at V came to 8 bases and at J to 3 bases, leaving 6 bases not matched to a gene. CDR3: CASEGQRYTGELFF. CDR3 nucleotides: TGTGCCAGCGAGGGACAGCGCTACACCGGGGAGCTGTTTTTT.

A remark on this clone: The sample has other DNA sequences that encode this CDR3 too. V and J are TRBV5-1 and TRBJ2-2; 10 positions agree with TRBD2. CDR1 and CDR2 from the germline V gene are SGHRS and YFSETQ. V dropped 3 bases and J dropped 2; count of bases not matched to a gene: 4. The CDR3 spans 16 residues. CDR3 bases: TGCGCCAGCAGCTGGACTAGCGGTGAAAACACCGGGGAGCTGTTTTTT. Translating it yields CASSWTSGENTGELFF.

The rearrangement uses TRBV11-3 and TRBJ2-1; D perhaps matches TRBD1 (5 bases). V was trimmed by 2 bases and J by 1 base, leaving 6 bases between them. CDR3 size: 14 residues. Germline V gene data show CDR1 as SGHNT and CDR2 as YENEEA. CDR3 sequence (DNA): TGTGCCAGCAGCTTACAGGGTTCCTACAATGAGCAGTTCTTC. This sequence encodes CASSLQGSYNEQFF.

The chain links TRBV5-6 to TRBJ2-4; 8 nucleotides match TRBD1. Germline V gene data show CDR1 as SGHDT and CDR2 as YYEEEE. This CDR3 contains 13 residues. Germline trimming cut 4 bases from V and 14 bases from J; bases unmatched to any gene: 11. The CDR3 DNA reads TGTGCCAGCAGCCCCACCCAGGACAGGGTGGAGTACTTC. Residues: CASSPTQDRVEYF.

This clone was seen just once. The CDR3 bases are TGTGCCATCAGTGAGTCGGCGGGGGGCGAAGAAGATACGCAGTATTTT. This gives the protein CAISESAGGEEDTQYF. The chain carries TRBV10-3 and TRBJ2-3, with TRBD2 matching 8 bases. The CDR3 length is 16 residues. Germline CDR1 ENHRY, CDR2 SYGVKD. The V and J ends lost 0 bases and 5 bases, in that order; junction bases with no gene match: 7.

The rearrangement uses TRBV4-3 and TRBJ2-7, with D possibly matching TRBD2 (6 bases). Trimming took 0 bases from V and 7 from J, leaving 22 bases between them. Germline lookup yields CDR1 LGHNA and CDR2 YSLEER. CDR3 length: 17 residues. CDR3 sequence reads: CASSQDPGGTLGLEQYF. The DNA for the CDR3 is TGCGCCAGCAGCCAAGATCCAGGAGGGACCCTGGGATTGGAGCAGTACTTC.

This sequence joins TRBV7-6 and TRBJ1-4; D might be TRBD1 (5 bases). This CDR3 is 15 amino acids long. The germline V and J ends were trimmed by 1 base and 8 bases, with 14 bases remaining between them. CDR1 and CDR2 from the germline V gene are SGHVS and FNYEAQ. The CDR3 bases are TGTGCCAGCAGCTTAGTCCCAGGGCCGGCCGAAAAACTGTTTTTT. Its protein is CASSLVPGPAEKLFF. The full variable domain, completed using reference TRBV7-6 and TRBJ1-4, is GAGVSQSPRYKVTKRGQDVALRCDPISGHVSLYWYRQALGQGPEFLTYFNYEAQQDKSGLPNDRFSAERPEGSISTLTIQRTEQRDSAMYRCASSLVPGPAEKLFFGSGTQLSVL.

The V and J genes are TRBV6-6 and TRBJ1-1; weak D call: TRBD1 (6 bases). The germline CDR1 and CDR2 sequences are MNHNY and SVGAGI (reference sequence). Between the trimmed V and J ends, which lost 6 bases and 4 bases, there was a span of 12 bases. The CDR3 spans 13 residues. The chain's CDR3 is CASRVQGTTEAFF. The CDR3 DNA is TGTGCCAGCAGAGTACAGGGTACCACTGAAGCTTTCTTT.

The rearrangement links TRBV11-2 to TRBJ2-7; 9 positions agree with TRBD2. The CDR3 spans 16 residues. The ends lost 4 bases at V and 6 bases at J; junction bases unmatched: 13. In germline, CDR1 is SGHAT, CDR2 FQNNGV. The CDR3 bases are TGTGCCAGCAGCTCGCCGAAGGTAGCGGGGGCTTCCGAGCAGTACTTC. Translating it yields CASSSPKVAGASEQYF.

The chain uses TRBV6-1 and TRBJ1-3; D gene uncertain. CDR3 size: 15 residues. Trimming took 3 bases from V and 4 from J, leaving 13 bases between them. CDR1 and CDR2 (germline): MNHNS, SASEGT. The CDR3 DNA sequence: TGTGCCAGCAGTGAGGAGAATGGACGGGGAAACACCATATATTTT. Its protein is CASSEENGRGNTIYF.

The count of this clone is one. In nucleotides, the CDR3 is TGTGCCAGTAGTAGCTTAAGGATGAACACTGAAGCTTTCTTT. Its protein is CASSSLRMNTEAFF. V and J are TRBV19 and TRBJ1-1; D is ambiguous. The CDR3 contains 14 residues. Trimming removed 4 bases at V and 0 bases at J, with 9 bases between. Germline V gives CDR1 LNHDA, CDR2 SQIVND (reference sequence).

This chain joins TRBV9 and TRBJ2-7, with 8 bases aligning to TRBD2. The CDR3 sequence is 15 residues long. Germline CDR1 reads SGDLS; CDR2 reads YYNGEE. V lost 4 bases and J lost 7; bases outside the gene matches: 13. The CDR3 sequence: CASSPTGTRVSEQYF. The DNA of the CDR3 is TGTGCCAGCAGCCCAACCGGGACTAGGGTCTCTGAGCAGTACTTC.